This T cell receptor beta chain emerged from a study of T cells in Graves' hyperthyroidism and ophthalmopathy. As regards this clonotype: One base away lies a much larger clone, so this may be a sequencing read error.

TCR beta CDR3 sequences were amplified from RNA transcripts. First-round RT-PCR with HTBI primers amplified the TCR CDR3 region. TCRdb used MiXCR to reprocess the multiplex PCR reads, holding one entry per CDR3 protein. The table has some 510,000 distinct CDR3 sequences, less than 25% seen once; the top ten hold more than 20%. The CDR3 totals 14 residues. CDR1 and CDR2 (germline): MNHEY, SMNVEV (reference sequence). The chain employs TRBV27 and TRBJ1-3, with D maybe TRBD1 (5 bases). The sequenced sample consisted of blood. The receptor was derived from a man between 18 and 35 years old with Graves' hyperthyroidism. CDR3 protein: CAKSGRKSGYTIYF. The CDR3 nucleotides read TGTGCCAAGTCGGGGCGAAAATCTGGATACACCATATATTTT.